Presented here are 26 T cell receptor beta chains from one specimen sequenced in a study of identical twins. A single record per CDR3 protein comes from TCRdb applying MiXCR to the 5' RACE reads. Counted here are about 720,000 distinct CDR3 sequences, around a sixth occurring once; the ten biggest clones make up under 15%. This sample was also put to use in a study of T cells expressing NK-cell markers.

The sample comprised PBMCs. The receptors here all came from a woman between 18 and 29 years old in good health.

The chain couples TRBV12-3 or TRBV12-4 to TRBJ2-7; 9 bases are shared with TRBD1. V lost 5 bases and J lost 7; bases outside the gene matches: 12. This CDR3 is 15 amino acids long. The DNA for the CDR3 is TGTGCCAGCAGTACCAACAGGGGGCGCCCTGGGGAGCAGTACTTC. This encodes CASSTNRGRPGEQYF.

The chain joins TRBV6-1 to TRBJ1-2, with D unresolved. Germline V gene lookup returns CDR1 MNHNS and CDR2 SASEGT. The CDR3 loop spans 13 amino acids. Trimming took off 1 base at V and 9 bases at J, with 12 bases between the two ends. This CDR3 reads CASSEDRSFSYTF. CDR3 coding DNA: TGTGCCAGCAGTGAAGATAGGAGTTTCAGCTACACCTTC.

This chain joins TRBV2 and TRBJ2-1; 8 positions agree with TRBD2. The CDR3 sequence is 14 residues long. Germline V gene data show CDR1 as SNHLY and CDR2 as FYNNEI. V shed 7 bases, J shed 2 bases, and the junction held 4 bases outside the gene matches. The CDR3 sequence is CASIAGLTYNEQFF. Here the CDR3 DNA reads TGTGCCAGCATAGCGGGGTTAACCTACAATGAGCAGTTCTTC.

There are many counts of this clonotype. Germline and junction disagree at one end, which may indicate a read error. The J gene is TRBJ2-5, the V gene TRBV9; D ambiguous. The germline V gene has CDR1 SGDLS and CDR2 YYNGEE. The length of the CDR3 is 13 residues. CDR3 in DNA: TGTGCCAGCAGCCAAAACTACCAGGAGACCCAGTACTTC. It encodes CASSQNYQETQYF.

The rearrangement uses TRBV7-8 and TRBJ2-5, with TRBD2 identical over 8 bases. CDR3 size: 16 residues. With V trimmed by 2 bases and J by 0 bases, 5 bases remained unmatched. CDR1 is SGHVS and CDR2 is FQNEAQ in the germline V gene. The CDR3 loop is CASSLRIAGYQETQYF. CDR3 sequence (DNA): TGTGCCAGCAGCTTAAGGATAGCGGGGTACCAAGAGACCCAGTACTTC.

This clonotype showed up just a few times. This chain links TRBV7-9 with TRBJ1-2, with D unclear. With 5 bases removed from V and 4 bases from J, the gap between germline ends came to 14 bases. CDR1 SEHNR and CDR2 FQNEAQ come from the germline V gene (reference sequence). This CDR3 contains 14 residues. CDR3 sequence reads: CASSPMWGSYGYTF. The CDR3 DNA sequence: TGTGCCAGCAGCCCCATGTGGGGAAGCTATGGCTACACCTTC.

A few counts support this clonotype. CDR3 sequence (DNA): TGTGCCAGCAGTTACTCGCGGCAGCATAGCAATCAGCCCCAGCATTTT. Protein: CASSYSRQHSNQPQHF. The J gene is TRBJ1-5, the V gene TRBV6-2 or TRBV6-3; D call uncertain. The CDR3 runs 16 residues. Trimming pared 0 bases from V and 0 bases from J, leaving 9 bases between. Germline V lookup: CDR1 MNHEY, CDR2 SVGEGT.

The rearrangement links TRBV5-6 to TRBJ2-3; the match to TRBD1 covers 7 bases. Germline V gene sequence: CDR1 SGHDT, CDR2 YYEEEE. J was trimmed by 4 bases and V by 4 bases; bases with no gene match: 9. The CDR3 runs 15 residues. CDR3 sequence (DNA): TGTGCCAGCAGCGGGGGTGTAGGGGGCGCAGATACGCAGTATTTT. Amino acid sequence: CASSGGVGGADTQYF.

This sequence joins TRBV20-1 and TRBJ2-1; 7 bases map to TRBD1. Trimming took 6 bases from V and 7 from J; bases not matched to a gene: 9. The CDR3 runs 13 residues. Germline V gene data show CDR1 as DFQATT and CDR2 as SNEGSKA (reference sequence). CDR3: CSAHWTGGNEQFF. The CDR3 DNA reads as TGCAGTGCCCATTGGACAGGTGGGAATGAGCAGTTCTTC.

This clonotype has just a few counts. The chain employs TRBV9 and TRBJ2-3; 9 nucleotides match TRBD2. Germline V gene lookup returns CDR1 SGDLS and CDR2 YYNGEE. The ends lost 7 bases at V and 4 bases at J; junction bases unmatched: 10. The CDR3 extends over 15 amino acids. CDR3 nucleotide sequence: TGTGCCAGCGGAGCTTCTAGCGGGGTGGCAGATACGCAGTATTTT. Its protein product is CASGASSGVADTQYF.

This chain uses TRBV11-2 with TRBJ2-3; D not resolved. This CDR3 is built from 15 residues. Germline values: CDR1 SGHAT, CDR2 FQNNGV. V was cut by 6 bases and J by 5 bases, with 18 bases left in between. CDR3 bases: TGTGCCAGCAGTCCACACTTGGGATCTTTAGATACGCAGTATTTT. Translation: CASSPHLGSLDTQYF.

This clonotype was seen a handful of times. J is TRBJ2-7 and V is TRBV10-3; TRBD1 might be the D (5 bases). Germline CDR1 reads ENHRY; CDR2 reads SYGVKD. Trimming removed 7 bases at V and 0 bases at J, with 13 bases between. This CDR3 spans 14 amino acids. CDR3 bases: TGTGCCATCAAAATGACAGAGAGCTCCTACGAGCAGTACTTC. Its translation is CAIKMTESSYEQYF.

This clonotype came up many times. The chain carries TRBV20-1 and TRBJ1-2; D gene uncertain. This CDR3 has 12 residues. Germline V gene sequence: CDR1 DFQATT, CDR2 SNEGSKA (reference sequence). V gave up 3 bases and J gave up 4 bases, with 9 bases separating them. Written as DNA, the CDR3 is TGCAGTGCTAGCGTAGACCCCTATGGCTACACCTTC. This translates into CSASVDPYGYTF.

The chain employs TRBV6-2 or TRBV6-3 and TRBJ1-2, with a possible D match to TRBD1 (5 bases). The CDR3 is 15 residues long. Trimming removed 5 bases from V and 4 bases from J, with 17 bases in between. The V gene's germline CDR1 is MNHEY and CDR2 SVGEGT. Here the CDR3 reads CASSGQGRTIYGYTF. CDR3 bases: TGTGCCAGCAGTGGGCAGGGCCGGACGATCTATGGCTACACCTTC.

This clonotype came up a few times. The chain combines TRBV29-1 with TRBJ2-7, with 11 bases lining up with TRBD2. Germline trimming cut 5 bases from V and 3 bases from J; bases unmatched to any gene: 3. Germline CDR1 reads SQVTM; CDR2 reads ANQGSEA. This CDR3 spans 13 amino acids. The CDR3 DNA is TGCAGCGTTATGACTAGCGGGATCTACGAGCAGTACTTC. Protein sequence: CSVMTSGIYEQYF.

CDR3 sequence reads: CSVSGGGRAYSEQYF. The CDR3 DNA follows: TGCAGCGTTTCAGGTGGCGGGAGGGCCTACAGCGAGCAGTACTTC. V gene TRBV29-1 combines with J gene TRBJ2-7, with 9 bases aligning to TRBD2. The CDR3 covers 15 residues. The germline V gene has CDR1 SQVTM and CDR2 ANQGSEA. V gave up 5 bases and J gave up 6 bases; unmatched junction bases: 14.

This clonotype was seen more than once but under ten times. The chain has TRBV20-1 and TRBJ1-3, with 8 bases matching TRBD1. In germline, CDR1 is DFQATT, CDR2 SNEGSKA (reference sequence). V was pared by 5 bases and J by 8 bases, with 5 bases of the junction left unmatched. This CDR3 spans 12 amino acids. CDR3: CSAHGQGHTIYF. Written as DNA, the CDR3 is TGCAGTGCTCACGGACAGGGCCACACCATATATTTT.

The V call is TRBV29-1, the J call TRBJ1-2; TRBD1 might be the D (5 bases). Between the trimmed V and J ends, which lost 6 bases and 6 bases, there was a span of 17 bases. CDR1 is SQVTM, CDR2 ANQGSEA, per germline. There are 13 residues in the CDR3. In DNA form, the CDR3 reads TGCAGCGTGGGGCTTGAAACAGCCCATGGCTACACCTTC. Translated: CSVGLETAHGYTF.

This clonotype was counted a few times. The J gene is TRBJ1-6, the V gene TRBV5-1; no clear D. Trimming removed 4 bases at V and 9 bases at J, with 20 bases between. CDR1 SGHRS and CDR2 YFSETQ come from the germline V gene. The CDR3 is made up of 16 amino acids. The CDR3 DNA follows: TGCGCCAGCAGCAAGGACCTCGGGGTGAGTGGTTCACCCCTCCACTTT. Amino acids: CASSKDLGVSGSPLHF.

This clonotype was detected many times. The chain couples TRBV12-3 or TRBV12-4 to TRBJ2-1; D is undetermined. V was shortened by 5 bases and J by 3 bases, with 5 bases between the two germline ends. This CDR3 comprises 12 residues. The CDR3 is CASSLSYNEQFF. In DNA, the CDR3 is TGTGCCAGCAGTCTCAGCTACAATGAGCAGTTCTTC.

This chain connects TRBV11-2 to TRBJ2-3; TRBD2 aligns across 8 bases. Trimming at V came to 7 bases and at J to 2 bases, leaving 8 bases not matched to a gene. CDR3 length equals 15 residues. Germline V lookup: CDR1 SGHAT, CDR2 FQNNGV. The CDR3 DNA reads TGTGCCAGCAATCCCCTAGCGGGTAACACAGATACGCAGTATTTT. It codes for CASNPLAGNTDTQYF.

This clonotype was observed a handful of times. This chain joins TRBV7-9 and TRBJ2-5; D is possibly TRBD1 (6 bases). The CDR3 length is 15 residues. The V and J ends lost 4 bases and 5 bases respectively, with 17 bases between them. Per germline, CDR1 SEHNR and CDR2 FQNEAQ (reference sequence). Written as DNA, the CDR3 is TGTGCCAGCAGCTCCAGGCGACAGGTCCGGGAGACCCAGTACTTC. Its translation: CASSSRRQVRETQYF. The full variable domain, its missing parts supplied by reference TRBV7-9 and TRBJ2-5, is DTGVSQNPRHKITKRGQNVTFRCDPISEHNRLYWYRQTLGQGPEFLTYFQNEAQLEKSRLLSDRFSAERPKGSFSTLEIQRTEQGDSAMYLCASSSRRQVRETQYFGPGTRLLVL.

The CDR3 bases are TGTGCCAGCAGTTTAGAGAGGGCCGGGGAGCTGTTTTTT. The encoded protein is CASSLERAGELFF. V and J are TRBV12-3 or TRBV12-4 and TRBJ2-2, with a possible D match to TRBD2 (5 bases). There are 13 residues in the CDR3. Trimming took off 1 base at V and 6 bases at J, with 6 bases between the two ends.

This clonotype has only a few counts. The chain couples TRBV4-1 to TRBJ2-1, with 8 nucleotides matching TRBD2. The CDR3 runs to 17 residues. V was pared by 0 bases and J by 8 bases, with 12 bases of the junction left unmatched. CDR1 is MGHRA and CDR2 is YSYEKL in the germline V gene. DNA for the CDR3: TGCGCCAGCAGCCAAGACCCCTCAGCGGGAGCTTCGGATGAGCAGTTCTTC. Its translation is CASSQDPSAGASDEQFF.

This clonotype was seen ten or more times. The chain uses TRBV7-2 and TRBJ2-7, with unresolved D. The CDR3 contains 13 residues. CDR1 is SGHTA and CDR2 is FQGNSA in the germline V gene. V was trimmed by 5 bases and J by 3 bases, leaving 11 bases between them. The CDR3 DNA reads as TGTGCCAGCAGCCCTAGGGTAGTCTACGAGCAGTACTTC. Its protein product is CASSPRVVYEQYF.

The rearrangement joins TRBV18 to TRBJ2-7; 15 positions agree with TRBD2. V gave up 0 bases and J gave up 7 bases; unmatched junction bases: 10. The CDR3 sequence is 18 residues long. Germline V gene lookup returns CDR1 KGHSH and CDR2 LQKENI. This CDR3 reads CASSPPAIWTSGREEQYF. CDR3 in DNA: TGTGCCAGCTCACCACCGGCTATCTGGACTAGCGGGAGGGAAGAGCAGTACTTC.